These 15 T cell receptor beta chains came from one sample sequenced in a study of blood T cell repertoires in COVID-19. Data came from immunoSEQ multiplex PCR; TCRdb stores just in-frame clones and leaves some out. This sample has around 170,000 clones; roughly 87% occur once, and the top ten carry 7% to 8%. Sequencing input: PBMCs or T cells enriched from blood (not recorded which). Receptors originate from a woman aged 50 to 65 who had recovered from COVID-19.

This clone was observed once. V usage is TRBV7-9 and J usage is TRBJ2-3, with D possibly being TRBD1 (6 bases). Germline V gives CDR1 SEHNR, CDR2 FQNEAQ (reference sequence). This CDR3 has 18 amino acids. V shed 5 bases and J shed 4 bases, with 25 bases lying between them. The chain's CDR3 is CASSPQQGFDFSADTQYF. The CDR3 coding sequence is TGTGCCAGCAGCCCTCAACAGGGTTTTGATTTTAGTGCAGATACGCAGTATTTT.

J is TRBJ1-4 and V is TRBV4-1; D is unresolved. The V and J ends lost 1 base and 0 bases respectively, with 9 bases between them. Germline V CDR1 and CDR2: MGHRA, YSYEKL. This CDR3 comprises 16 residues. CDR3: CASSQGQSPTNEKLFF. The CDR3 DNA is TGCGCCAGCAGCCAAGGGCAATCTCCAACTAATGAAAAACTGTTTTTT.

The chain joins TRBV4-3 to TRBJ2-3; 8 bases agree with TRBD2. Trimming took 0 bases from V and 2 from J; bases not matched to a gene: 4. Germline CDR1 reads LGHNA; CDR2 reads YSLEER. This CDR3 has 16 amino acids. CDR3 sequence: CASSQDSSGPTDTQYF. CDR3 in DNA: TGCGCCAGCAGCCAAGATTCTAGCGGGCCCACAGATACGCAGTATTTT.

The chain carries TRBV3-1 (or the pseudogene TRBV3-2) and TRBJ1-2; maybe TRBD1 (6 bases). V was shortened by 4 bases and J by 4 bases, with 19 bases between the two germline ends. The CDR3 totals 16 residues. The germline V gene has CDR1 LGHDT and CDR2 YNNKEL (reference sequence). CDR3 nucleotide sequence: TGTGCCAGCAGCCCTCGGACAGCCCTTGGGGGCTATGGCTACACCTTC. Translation: CASSPRTALGGYGYTF.

The chain uses TRBV6-5 and TRBJ1-4; a weak D match, TRBD1 (6 bases). CDR1 is MNHEY, CDR2 SVGAGI, per germline. Trimming took 6 bases from V and 8 from J, leaving 16 bases between them. The CDR3 spans 14 residues. The CDR3 is CASSFGQGREKLFF. The CDR3 DNA is TGTGCCAGCAGCTTCGGTCAGGGGAGAGAAAAACTGTTTTTT.

The chain joins TRBV15 to TRBJ1-2; D is uncertain. The CDR3 sequence is 13 residues long. Germline CDR1 reads LNHNV; CDR2 reads YYDKDF (reference sequence). Trimming removed 0 bases from V and 5 bases from J, with 7 bases in between. CDR3 residues: CATSRDLGYGYTF. CDR3 DNA: TGTGCCACCAGCAGAGATCTCGGGTATGGCTACACCTTC.

V and J are TRBV5-5 and TRBJ1-6, with 9 bases identical to TRBD1. Germline lookup yields CDR1 SGHKS and CDR2 YYEKEE (reference sequence). The CDR3 has 18 amino acids. V was clipped by 5 bases and J by 0 bases; unmatched bases: 9. For the CDR3, the DNA is TGTGCCAGCAGAACCGGGACAGGGTTAAACTCCTATAATTCACCCCTCCACTTT. Translated: CASRTGTGLNSYNSPLHF.

The rearrangement joins TRBV24-1 to TRBJ2-2; 8 bases are shared with TRBD2. The CDR3 consists of 15 residues. V dropped 7 bases and J dropped 0; count of bases not matched to a gene: 3. Per germline, CDR1 KGHDR and CDR2 SFDVKD. The CDR3 DNA sequence: TGTGCCACCAGACATAGCGGGGCGAACACCGGGGAGCTGTTTTTT. Translated, it gives CATRHSGANTGELFF.

The chain recombines TRBV18 with TRBJ1-4; TRBD1 matches 7 bases. The CDR3 spans 15 residues. Germline V gene lookup returns CDR1 KGHSH and CDR2 LQKENI. The trim removed 3 bases at V and 6 bases at J, leaving 7 bases unmatched. The CDR3 sequence: CASSPTTGIYEKLFF. CDR3 DNA sequence: TGTGCCAGCTCACCCACGACAGGGATTTATGAAAAACTGTTTTTT. Based on the CDR3 plus reference TRBV18 and TRBJ1-4, the full variable domain is NAGVMQNPRHLVRRRGQEARLRCSPMKGHSHVYWYRQLPEEGLKFMVYLQKENIIDESGMPKERFSAEFPKEGPSILRIQQVVRGDSAAYFCASSPTTGIYEKLFFGSGTQLSVL.

The genes are TRBV28 and TRBJ2-1, with D possibly TRBD1 on 6 matching bases. This CDR3 spans 16 amino acids. V was shortened by 5 bases and J by 1 base, with 15 bases between the two germline ends. CDR1 is MDHEN, CDR2 SYDVKM, per germline. The CDR3 spells CASSPTHRDSYNEQFF. CDR3 nucleotide sequence: TGTGCCAGCAGTCCAACCCACAGGGATTCCTACAATGAGCAGTTCTTC. Full variable domain (outside the CDR3, taken from reference TRBV28 and TRBJ2-1): DVKVTQSSRYLVKRTGEKVFLECVQDMDHENMFWYRQDPGLGLRLIYFSYDVKMKEKGDIPEGYSVSREKKERFSLILESASTNQTSMYLCASSPTHRDSYNEQFFGPGTRLTVL.

The rearrangement links TRBV4-1 to TRBJ1-5, with 7 bases matching TRBD1. The CDR3 is 15 amino acids. Germline V CDR1 and CDR2: MGHRA, YSYEKL. The J segment lost 3 bases and the V segment lost 4 bases, leaving 6 bases of the junction unmatched. The CDR3 region is CASSRDSGSNQPQHF. The CDR3 bases are TGCGCCAGCAGCCGGGACAGTGGTTCCAATCAGCCCCAGCATTTT.

The chain joins TRBV6-2 or TRBV6-3 to TRBJ1-1, with no clear D. V was cut by 3 bases and J by 1 base, with 15 bases left in between. This CDR3 is 16 amino acids long. Germline CDR1 and CDR2: MNHEY and SVGEGT. CDR3 sequence reads: CASSYRLELKNTEAFF. CDR3 DNA sequence: TGTGCCAGCAGTTATCGTTTAGAGCTTAAGAACACTGAAGCTTTCTTT.

This sequence joins TRBV15 and TRBJ2-5, with 9 bases fitting TRBD1. CDR3 length equals 16 residues. CDR1 and CDR2 (germline): LNHNV, YYDKDF (reference sequence). Germline trimming cut 4 bases from V and 2 bases from J; bases unmatched to any gene: 8. CDR3 residues: CATSTMDRGKQETQYF. CDR3 nucleotides: TGTGCCACCAGCACAATGGACAGGGGAAAACAAGAGACCCAGTACTTC.

J is TRBJ2-7 and V is TRBV19; maybe TRBD2 (6 bases). The V end was cut by 5 bases, the J end by 0 bases, with 11 bases between. This CDR3 region has 14 residues. Germline V gene data show CDR1 as LNHDA and CDR2 as SQIVND (reference sequence). Here the CDR3 reads CASSVGLFSYEQYF. CDR3 in DNA: TGTGCCAGTAGTGTCGGACTATTCTCCTACGAGCAGTACTTC.

This clone was seen only a few times. The sample has other DNA sequences that encode this CDR3 too. This chain joins TRBV5-1 and TRBJ2-3; 7 bases fit TRBD2. Germline lookup yields CDR1 SGHRS and CDR2 YFSETQ. V was pared by 0 bases and J by 1 base, with 5 bases of the junction left unmatched. The CDR3 loop spans 16 amino acids. CDR3 protein: CASSLDAGRGTDTQYF. In DNA form, the CDR3 reads TGCGCCAGCAGCTTGGATGCAGGGAGGGGCACAGATACGCAGTATTTT.